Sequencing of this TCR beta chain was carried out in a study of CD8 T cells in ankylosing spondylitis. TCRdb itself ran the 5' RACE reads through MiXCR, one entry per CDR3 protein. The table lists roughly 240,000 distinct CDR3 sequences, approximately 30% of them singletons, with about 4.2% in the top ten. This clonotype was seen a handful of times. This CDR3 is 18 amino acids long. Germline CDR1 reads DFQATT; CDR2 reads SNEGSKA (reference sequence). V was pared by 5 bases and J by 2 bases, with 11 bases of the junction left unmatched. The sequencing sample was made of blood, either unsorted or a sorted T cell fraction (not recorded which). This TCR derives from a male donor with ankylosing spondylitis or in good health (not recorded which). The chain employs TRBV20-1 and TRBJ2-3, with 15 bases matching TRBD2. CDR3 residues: CSAVPGTSGGPYTDTQYF. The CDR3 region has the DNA TGCAGTGCTGTGCCCGGGACTAGCGGGGGGCCGTACACAGATACGCAGTATTTT.